This T cell receptor beta chain was sequenced for a study of blood T cell repertoires in COVID-19. For the study at large: There were acute and convalescent COVID-19 samples, and they came from the United States, Italy and Spain. T cells, B-cell-depleted T cells, or PBMCs provided the cDNA or gDNA that served as material.

CDR1 LNHDA and CDR2 SQIVND come from the germline V gene (reference sequence). With 6 bases removed from V and 5 bases from J, the gap between germline ends came to 17 bases. The CDR3 consists of 15 residues. Clones were sequenced by immunoSEQ multiplex PCR, and TCRdb holds only the in-frame ones, with some missing. This table has fewer than 300,000 clones, more than 65% appearing once. Recruited during active infection, patients (from Seattle) were subsequently followed longitudinally. Sequencing was performed on peripheral blood. This TCR was sampled from a person between 70 and 80 years old with COVID-19, enrolled during active disease. The chain joins TRBV19 to TRBJ2-1; D is perhaps TRBD2 (6 bases). CDR3 protein: CASRPQEGINNEQFF. DNA of the CDR3: TGTGCCAGTAGACCCCAGGAGGGCATTAACAATGAGCAGTTCTTC.